This is a list of T cell receptor beta chains from one sample in a study of cytomegalovirus exposure and HLA in healthy donors. Sequenced by immunoSEQ multiplex PCR; TCRdb stores in-frame clones only, minus some. Of 90,000 to 130,000 clones in the sample, roughly 66% were seen once. The sequenced sample was PBMCs. These receptors all stem from a woman between 25 and 40 years old in good health and CMV-seronegative. CDR3s include the opening cysteine and the closing phenylalanine or tryptophan. Each record gives: J gene, V gene, D gene, clone size, CDR3 DNA, CDR3 protein. A D gene is named only where the DNA matches it firmly. A row's size may be missing; if present it is once, few, many or a size class.

>TRBJ2-7|TRBV15|TRBD1|-
TGTGCCACCAGCAGGGGACAGGAGGTACGCGAGCAGTACTTC
CATSRGQEVREQYF
>TRBJ2-7|TRBV5-1|-|-
TGCGCCAGCAGCTTGAATCGACAGTTTACTTCCTACGAGCAGTACTTC
CASSLNRQFTSYEQYF
>TRBJ2-7|TRBV10-3|-|-
TGTGCCATCAGAGCTGGACAAGTGGACGAGCAGTACTTC
CAIRAGQVDEQYF
>TRBJ2-1|TRBV13|TRBD2|-
TGTGCCAGCAGCCTGGGAGGGGTTTCCTACAATGAGCAGTTCTTC
CASSLGGVSYNEQFF
>TRBJ2-5|TRBV5-4|-|-
TGTGCCAGCAGCTTGCAGGGAGGGGGACAAGAGACCCAGTACTTC
CASSLQGGGQETQYF
>TRBJ1-4|TRBV28|TRBD1|-
TGTGCCAGCAGTTCCGGAGGACAGGGAGTTAATGAAAAACTGTTTTTT
CASSSGGQGVNEKLFF
>TRBJ1-1|TRBV5-1|TRBD1|once
TGCGCCAGCACCTCCGACAGGGCGGACACTGAAGCTTTCTTT
CASTSDRADTEAFF
>TRBJ1-5|TRBV18|TRBD1|few
TGTGCCAGCTCACTGAGGGGGCAGCCTCTCTTGACCGAAAATCAGCCCCAGCATTTT
CASSLRGQPLLTENQPQHF
>TRBJ2-2|TRBV5-4|-|-
TGTGCCAGCAGCTTGGACAGGCGCACCGGGGAGCTGTTTTTT
CASSLDRRTGELFF
>TRBJ1-1|TRBV4-3|TRBD1|few
TGCGCCAGCAGCCACGGGACAGGGAACACTGAAGCTTTCTTT
CASSHGTGNTEAFF
>TRBJ2-1|TRBV13|-|-
TGTGCCAGCAGCTTAGCGGGAGTTCGTGATGAGCAGTTCTTC
CASSLAGVRDEQFF
>TRBJ1-1|TRBV27|TRBD1|-
TGTGCCAGCTACCCTCTGGGGACAGAGAACACTGAAGCTTTCTTT
CASYPLGTENTEAFF
>TRBJ2-7|TRBV29-1|TRBD2|-
TGCAGCGCTTGGACTAGCGGGACCGTCAGCTACGAGCAGTACTTC
CSAWTSGTVSYEQYF
>TRBJ2-5|TRBV15|TRBD2|-
TGTGCCACCAGCGGGCGGGAGGGGGAAAAGACCCAGTACTTC
CATSGREGEKTQYF
>TRBJ2-1|TRBV28|-|-
TGTGCCAGCAGTAACGGGTACAATGAGCAGTTCTTC
CASSNGYNEQFF